Shown below are 32 T cell receptor beta chains from a single sample sequenced in a study of T cells in Graves' hyperthyroidism and ophthalmopathy. RNA transcripts provided the source from which TCR beta CDR3 regions were amplified. The HTBI primer set was used in a first-round RT-PCR of the TCR CDR3. TCRdb processed the multiplex PCR reads anew with MiXCR; each CDR3 protein has one entry. Of about 600,000 distinct CDR3 sequences in the sample, 14% are singletons; the top ten hold roughly 7.7%. Sequencing was carried out using blood. These receptor sequences come from a woman in her late teens or twenties with Graves' ophthalmopathy.

This clonotype has at least ten counts. The CDR3 DNA reads TGTGCCAGCAGCCGACTAGGCCCCACAGATACGCAGTATTTT. Amino acids: CASSRLGPTDTQYF. The chain uses TRBV7-8 and TRBJ2-3, with a possible D match to TRBD2 (6 bases). The CDR3 is made up of 14 amino acids. V gave up 5 bases and J gave up 2 bases, with 11 bases separating them. Germline V gene data show CDR1 as SGHVS and CDR2 as FQNEAQ. The full variable domain, completed using reference TRBV7-8 and TRBJ2-3, is GAGVSQSPRYKVAKRGQDVALRCDPISGHVSLFWYQQALGQGPEFLTYFQNEAQLDKSGLPSDRFFAERPEGSVSTLKIQRTQQEDSAVYLCASSRLGPTDTQYFGPGTRLTVL.

This clonotype came up many times. J is TRBJ2-7 and V is TRBV11-1; D is tentatively TRBD1 or TRBD2 (5 bases each). The CDR3 spans 15 residues. CDR1 is SGHAT and CDR2 is FQDESV in the germline V gene (reference sequence). V lost 5 bases and J lost 5, with 19 bases in between. The CDR3 DNA follows: TGTGCCAGCAGCCAGAATACCGGGACGGTCGACGAGCAGTACTTC. It yields the protein CASSQNTGTVDEQYF.

This clonotype has just a few counts. The chain has TRBV6-2 or TRBV6-3 and TRBJ2-2, with TRBD2 matching 10 bases. Trimming removed 9 bases from V and 4 bases from J; junction bases left unmatched: 11. Germline assignment: CDR1 MNHEY and CDR2 SVGEGT. CDR3 length equals 16 residues. This chain's CDR3 is CASARAGGPSTGELFF. The CDR3 nucleotides read TGTGCCAGTGCTAGAGCGGGAGGGCCCTCCACCGGGGAGCTGTTTTTT.

V is TRBV25-1 and J is TRBJ2-7; 10 bases map to TRBD1. The CDR3 has 14 residues. Germline V gives CDR1 MGHDK, CDR2 SYGVNS. The trim removed 3 bases at V and 6 bases at J, leaving 5 bases unmatched. In DNA form, the CDR3 reads TGTGCCAGCAGTGAGATCGGGACAGGGGTCGAGCAGTACTTC. This gives the protein CASSEIGTGVEQYF.

A few counts support this clonotype. The chain joins TRBV9 to TRBJ2-7; 8 nucleotides align to TRBD2. The V and J ends lost 0 bases and 3 bases, in that order; junction bases with no gene match: 2. The CDR3 spans 14 residues. The germline gives CDR1 SGDLS, CDR2 YYNGEE. The CDR3 DNA reads as TGTGCCAGCAGCGTAGCGGGGGGGTACTACGAGCAGTACTTC. It codes for CASSVAGGYYEQYF.

This clonotype was picked up many times. V gene TRBV6-5 combines with J gene TRBJ1-5; D gene unclear. CDR3 length equals 17 residues. From germline, CDR1 is MNHEY and CDR2 SVGAGI. V lost 2 bases to trimming and J lost 2 bases, with 16 bases between them. CDR3 DNA: TGTGCCAGCAGTTACAATTTCTACCCCGGGGGCAATCAGCCCCAGCATTTT. Translated: CASSYNFYPGGNQPQHF.

This clonotype has ten or more counts. The chain combines TRBV3-1 with TRBJ2-1, with a weak D call TRBD1 (6 bases). From germline, CDR1 is LGHDT and CDR2 YNNKEL (reference sequence). V dropped 0 bases and J dropped 12 bases, with 9 bases sitting between them. The CDR3 is made up of 12 amino acids. The CDR3: CASSQDQGRQFF. For the CDR3, the DNA is TGTGCCAGCAGCCAAGATCAGGGGCGGCAGTTCTTC.

In its sample, this clonotype was seen a few times. The chain recombines TRBV4-1 with TRBJ2-1; 9 positions match TRBD2. The CDR3 loop spans 16 amino acids. V lost 2 bases to trimming and J lost 2 bases; unmatched junction nucleotides: 4. Germline CDR1 MGHRA, CDR2 YSYEKL. The chain's CDR3 is CASSQLGTSPYNEQFF. The DNA for the CDR3 is TGCGCCAGCAGCCAACTCGGGACTAGCCCCTACAATGAGCAGTTCTTC.

This clonotype was detected many times. The gene calls are TRBV20-1 and TRBJ1-2; no reliable D call. Germline CDR1 DFQATT, CDR2 SNEGSKA (reference sequence). Trimming shortened V by 4 bases and J by 0 bases, and 6 bases separated the two germline ends. The CDR3 loop spans 12 amino acids. CDR3 residues: CSAMGANYGYTF. CDR3 DNA sequence: TGCAGTGCTATGGGAGCTAACTATGGCTACACCTTC.

This clonotype was observed many times. The rearrangement joins TRBV20-1 to TRBJ2-3; 8 nucleotides match TRBD2. The germline V gene has CDR1 DFQATT and CDR2 SNEGSKA (reference sequence). V trimming: 2 bases; J trimming: 0 bases; junction bases outside the gene matches: 13. The CDR3 contains 18 residues. DNA for the CDR3: TGCAGTGCTAGACCCCGGAGGGTAGCGGGAACTAGCACAGATACGCAGTATTTT. Its protein is CSARPRRVAGTSTDTQYF.

This clonotype was observed at least ten times. This chain connects TRBV24-1 to TRBJ2-1; the D is unclear. This CDR3 is 13 amino acids long. CDR1 and CDR2 (germline): KGHDR, SFDVKD. Trimming left V 1 base short and J 6 bases short, with 6 bases between. Here the CDR3 reads CATSDLGPNEQFF. The CDR3 DNA reads TGTGCCACCAGTGATTTAGGGCCCAATGAGCAGTTCTTC.

This clonotype was found many times. J is TRBJ2-5 and V is TRBV3-1; D might be TRBD1 or TRBD2, each matching 6 bases. Trimming pared 4 bases from V and 5 bases from J, leaving 17 bases between. Germline V gene lookup returns CDR1 LGHDT and CDR2 YNNKEL (reference sequence). The CDR3 sequence is 15 residues long. CDR3 residues: CASSRNIGGRETQYF. CDR3 in DNA: TGTGCCAGCAGCCGGAACATAGGGGGGAGGGAGACCCAGTACTTC.

This clonotype was recorded at least ten times. The chain employs TRBV9 and TRBJ2-7; 12 nucleotides match TRBD2. CDR1 SGDLS and CDR2 YYNGEE come from the germline V gene. CDR3 length equals 15 residues. V lost 0 bases to trimming and J lost 5 bases; unmatched junction nucleotides: 3. CDR3 residues: CASSVGTSGRNEQYF. The CDR3 DNA reads TGTGCCAGCAGCGTAGGAACTAGCGGGAGGAACGAGCAGTACTTC.

This clonotype showed up just a few times. The rearrangement links TRBV20-1 to TRBJ2-7; D is possibly TRBD2 (5 bases). From germline, CDR1 is DFQATT and CDR2 SNEGSKA (reference sequence). Trimming removed 5 bases at V and 0 bases at J, with 11 bases between. This CDR3 is built from 13 residues. CDR3 amino acids: CSAPDYSSYEQYF. The DNA of the CDR3 is TGCAGTGCTCCAGACTACTCCTCCTACGAGCAGTACTTC.

In the case of this clonotype: A clone one base away is much larger, so this may be a read error. This chain joins TRBV6-2 or TRBV6-3 and TRBJ2-1, with 8 bases fitting TRBD1. V dropped 6 bases and J dropped 7; count of bases not matched to a gene: 8. Germline-derived CDR1 and CDR2 are MNHEY and SVGEGT. This CDR3 has 14 amino acids. For the CDR3, the DNA is TGTGCCAGCAGCGTCAGGGGGCTTCCAAATGAGCAGTTCTTC. Its translation: CASSVRGLPNEQFF.

V and J are TRBV6-1 and TRBJ2-5; D unclear. Germline values: CDR1 MNHNS, CDR2 SASEGT. V was clipped by 6 bases and J by 1 base, with 9 bases between them. The CDR3 consists of 13 residues. The CDR3 loop is CASRPTLQETQYF. The DNA for the CDR3 is TGTGCCAGCAGGCCGACACTCCAAGAGACCCAGTACTTC.

The chain carries TRBV30 and TRBJ2-7; 13 bases are a match to TRBD2. CDR3 size: 14 residues. The germline CDR1 and CDR2 sequences are GTSNPN and SVGIG (reference sequence). The V and J ends lost 3 bases and 2 bases, in that order; junction bases with no gene match: 1. In DNA form, the CDR3 reads TGTGCCTGGAGGGGGACTAGCGGGACCTACGAGCAGTACTTC. This encodes CAWRGTSGTYEQYF.

This clonotype came up a few times. The chain carries TRBV18 and TRBJ1-3; 7 nucleotides match TRBD1. V was clipped by 3 bases and J by 0 bases; unmatched bases: 5. Per germline, CDR1 KGHSH and CDR2 LQKENI. CDR3 length: 16 amino acids. The CDR3 DNA reads as TGTGCCAGCTCACCGAGCACAGGGGCCTCTGGAAACACCATATATTTT. The encoded protein is CASSPSTGASGNTIYF.

The chain recombines TRBV7-9 with TRBJ1-1; a weak D match, TRBD1 (5 bases). The CDR3 covers 14 residues. V was shortened by 3 bases and J by 5 bases, with 13 bases between the two germline ends. The V gene's germline CDR1 is SEHNR and CDR2 FQNEAQ (reference sequence). The CDR3 coding sequence is TGTGCCAGCAGCTTGGGGCTTCACGGGACTGAAGCTTTCTTT. Protein sequence: CASSLGLHGTEAFF.

The table lists this clonotype with many counts. The J gene is TRBJ2-3, the V gene TRBV6-5, with 7 bases lining up with TRBD2. Germline V CDR1 and CDR2: MNHEY, SVGAGI. This CDR3 spans 17 amino acids. The V segment lost 0 bases and the J segment 3 bases; nucleotides outside the gene matches: 9. The chain's CDR3 is CASSYSSGGAGTDTQYF. Here the CDR3 DNA reads TGTGCCAGCAGTTACTCATCTGGGGGAGCGGGGACAGATACGCAGTATTTT.

This clonotype occurred many times. The chain has TRBV2 and TRBJ1-1, with D possibly being TRBD1 (6 bases). This CDR3 comprises 16 residues. The germline CDR1 and CDR2 sequences are SNHLY and FYNNEI. The germline V and J ends were trimmed by 6 bases and 5 bases, with 22 bases remaining between them. CDR3 sequence reads: CASSPLEGVSRTEAFF. The CDR3 DNA reads TGTGCCAGCAGCCCACTTGAGGGGGTATCGAGGACTGAAGCTTTCTTT.

V usage is TRBV20-1 and J usage is TRBJ2-3, with 10 positions matching TRBD1. Germline loops: CDR1 DFQATT, CDR2 SNEGSKA (reference sequence). This CDR3 contains 14 residues. V dropped 5 bases and J dropped 3; count of bases not matched to a gene: 5. The CDR3 loop is CSAGSGQGTDTQYF. In nucleotides, the CDR3 is TGCAGTGCTGGATCGGGACAGGGGACAGATACGCAGTATTTT.

This clonotype has only one observation. Here the CDR3 reads CASSLDRGERDIQYF. CDR3 nucleotide sequence: TGTGCCAGTAGTCTGGACAGGGGGGAACGGGACATTCAGTACTTC. This chain uses TRBV19 with TRBJ2-4; 10 bases match TRBD1. This CDR3 is 15 amino acids long. V dropped 5 bases and J dropped 8; count of bases not matched to a gene: 9. Germline CDR1 is LNHDA and CDR2 is SQIVND (reference sequence).

The gene calls are TRBV19 and TRBJ2-7; weak D call: TRBD2 (6 bases). Trimming removed 0 bases at V and 0 bases at J, with 9 bases between. CDR1 LNHDA and CDR2 SQIVND come from the germline V gene (reference sequence). This CDR3 contains 15 residues. DNA for the CDR3: TGTGCCAGTAGTATAGAGGAGGGGTTCTCCTACGAGCAGTACTTC. Translation gives CASSIEEGFSYEQYF.

The genes are TRBV4-1 and TRBJ2-7; a possible D gene is TRBD2 (7 bases). Trimming stripped 0 bases from V and 2 bases from J, with 14 bases between. Germline values: CDR1 MGHRA, CDR2 YSYEKL. This CDR3 spans 16 amino acids. Here the CDR3 DNA reads TGCGCCAGCAGCCAAGAAAGGGGGGGATTTGCCTACGAGCAGTACTTC. Protein sequence: CASSQERGGFAYEQYF.

There are many counts of this clonotype. The rearrangement uses TRBV20-1 and TRBJ1-4, with unresolved D. The V gene's germline CDR1 is DFQATT and CDR2 SNEGSKA (reference sequence). V lost 1 base to trimming and J lost 2 bases, with 5 bases between them. CDR3 length: 13 amino acids. The CDR3 loop is CSARGGTNEKLFF. Here the CDR3 DNA reads TGCAGTGCTAGAGGAGGGACTAATGAAAAACTGTTTTTT.

This clonotype was observed at least ten times. The V call is TRBV12-3 or TRBV12-4, the J call TRBJ2-1, with D tentatively TRBD1 (5 bases). Trimming stripped 3 bases from V and 4 bases from J, with 16 bases between. The CDR3 has 16 amino acids. The CDR3 DNA follows: TGTGCCAGCAGTTTCACATCCAGGGTGAGTTACAATGAGCAGTTCTTC. It yields the protein CASSFTSRVSYNEQFF.

This clonotype was recorded many times. The V gene is TRBV29-1, the J gene TRBJ2-3; the match to TRBD1 covers 7 bases. Germline V gives CDR1 SQVTM, CDR2 ANQGSEA. The trim removed 4 bases at V and 3 bases at J, leaving 10 bases unmatched. The CDR3 sequence is 15 residues long. The CDR3, as DNA: TGCAGCGTTGGCACGGGACAGCTAATAACAGATACGCAGTATTTT. It translates to CSVGTGQLITDTQYF.

V is TRBV18 and J is TRBJ1-1; perhaps TRBD1 as D (6 bases). Trimming pared 3 bases from V and 6 bases from J, leaving 17 bases between. The CDR3 extends over 15 amino acids. Per the germline V gene, CDR1 is KGHSH and CDR2 is LQKENI. The CDR3 DNA sequence: TGTGCCAGCTCACCCCGGGACAAAATCGGGCCTGAAGCTTTCTTT. It codes for CASSPRDKIGPEAFF.

The V call is TRBV11-2, the J call TRBJ1-6; weak D call: TRBD1 (5 bases). The ends were cut back, 5 bases at V and 4 bases at J, with 9 bases in the middle. The CDR3 has 14 amino acids. Germline CDR1 is SGHAT and CDR2 is FQNNGV. The CDR3 DNA reads TGTGCCAGCAGCCTGACAGATTATAATTCACCCCTCCACTTT. Encoded protein: CASSLTDYNSPLHF.

This clonotype was detected ten times or more. V gene TRBV29-1 combines with J gene TRBJ2-7; no firm D call. Germline V gene data show CDR1 as SQVTM and CDR2 as ANQGSEA. CDR3 length: 12 amino acids. Deletions cut 4 bases from V and 0 bases from J, with 7 bases between. CDR3 sequence: CSVGVPSYEQYF. CDR3 bases: TGCAGCGTTGGCGTCCCCTCCTACGAGCAGTACTTC.

This chain connects TRBV20-1 to TRBJ2-7; D is perhaps TRBD2 (5 bases). The CDR3 is made up of 11 amino acids. Trimming removed 7 bases from V and 2 bases from J, with 9 bases in between. Germline CDR1 DFQATT, CDR2 SNEGSKA (reference sequence). This chain's CDR3 is CSVSGTYEQYF. CDR3 nucleotide sequence: TGCAGTGTAAGCGGAACCTACGAGCAGTACTTC.